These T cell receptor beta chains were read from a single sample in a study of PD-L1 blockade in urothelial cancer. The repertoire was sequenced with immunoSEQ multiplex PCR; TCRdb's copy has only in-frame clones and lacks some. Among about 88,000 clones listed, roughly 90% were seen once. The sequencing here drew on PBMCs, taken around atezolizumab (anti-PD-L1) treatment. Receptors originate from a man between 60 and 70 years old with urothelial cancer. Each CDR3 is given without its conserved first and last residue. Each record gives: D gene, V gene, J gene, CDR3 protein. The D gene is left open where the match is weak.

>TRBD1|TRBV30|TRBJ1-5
AWSASGTVSQPQH
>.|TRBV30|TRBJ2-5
AWSVGGPQETQY
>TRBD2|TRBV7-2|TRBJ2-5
ASSLALAGGSETQY
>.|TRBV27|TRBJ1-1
ASSQKEGTEAF
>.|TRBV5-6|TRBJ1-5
ASSQESYSNQPQH
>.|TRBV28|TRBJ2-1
ATTEGGSYNEQF
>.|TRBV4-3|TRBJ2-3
ASSQDPEGTDTQY
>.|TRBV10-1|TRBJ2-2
ASSDRTVGTGELF
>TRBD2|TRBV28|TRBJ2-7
ASSPSGRGTYEQY
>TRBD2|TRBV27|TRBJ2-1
ASYPREGRGSYNEQF
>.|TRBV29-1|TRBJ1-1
SVRGSHTEAF
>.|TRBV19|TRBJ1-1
ASSIGMNTEAF
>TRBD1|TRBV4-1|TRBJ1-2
ASSTDRGYGYT
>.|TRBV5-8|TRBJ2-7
ASSSGMVLWEQY
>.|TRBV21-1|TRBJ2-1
ASILALPPGQGPYNEQF
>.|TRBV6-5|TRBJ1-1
ASSTGQLRATEAF
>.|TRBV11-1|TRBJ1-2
ASSLAGTNYGYT
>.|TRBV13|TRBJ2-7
ASSFQGSNEQY
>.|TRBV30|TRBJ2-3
ASIPGQKKSTDTQY
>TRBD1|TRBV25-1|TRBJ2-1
ASSHRDRDLNEQF
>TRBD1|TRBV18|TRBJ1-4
ASSSEGQGREKLF
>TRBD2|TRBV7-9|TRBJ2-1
ASSLVRLAGGPSYNEQF
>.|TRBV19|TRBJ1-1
ASSSGARTEAF
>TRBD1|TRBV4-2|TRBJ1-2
ASSLLTGDYGYT
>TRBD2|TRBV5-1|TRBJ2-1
ASSRKPGTSGRAVSYNEQF
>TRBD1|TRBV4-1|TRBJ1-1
ASSQGGKGAVMNTEAF
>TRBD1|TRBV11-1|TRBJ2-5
ASSLKQGVEETQY
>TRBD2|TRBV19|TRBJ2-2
ASSITAGASRPGELF
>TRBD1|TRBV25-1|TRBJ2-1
ASSGQGNEQF
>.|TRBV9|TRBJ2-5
ASSVGAVQETQY
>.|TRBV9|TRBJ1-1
ASSVAAGTEAF
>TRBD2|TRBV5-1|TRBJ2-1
ASSRTSGEYNEQF